The clone carrying this T cell receptor (beta chain) was seen a few times. Assay: immunoSEQ multiplex PCR; the TCRdb copy retains only in-frame clones and omits some. The sample includes around 53,000 clones, around 81% of them seen just once. This entry comes from a study of OX40 agonist ivuxolimab in advanced cancers. This CDR3 region has 13 residues. Trimming took off 6 bases at V and 0 bases at J, with 6 bases between the two ends. Germline lookup yields CDR1 MDHEN and CDR2 SYDVKM. The source of this sequence is an adult with an advanced solid tumor such as melanoma, head and neck, liver or kidney cancer. This rearrangement joins TRBV28 to TRBJ1-5; D uncertain. Sequencing was performed on CD4+ or CD8+ T cells sorted from blood, taken in a trial of the OX40 agonist ivuxolimab. The CDR3 DNA reads TGTGCCAGCAGGGAAGTTAGCAATCAGCCCCAGCATTTT. Translated, it gives CASREVSNQPQHF.